These 11 T cell receptor beta chains share one sample of origin, sequenced in a study of blood T cell repertoires in COVID-19. Generated by immunoSEQ multiplex PCR, the TCRdb table keeps only in-frame clones and is missing some. The table records tens of thousands of clones, around 82% of them present only once. The sequenced material came from peripheral blood. All receptors come from a man aged 55 to 70 with COVID-19, enrolled during active disease.

The chain couples TRBV25-1 to TRBJ1-1; the match to TRBD1 covers 9 bases. The junction had 18 bases not matched to a gene; V was cut back by 8 bases and J by 11 bases. The CDR3 extends over 15 amino acids. CDR1 and CDR2 (germline): MGHDK, SYGVNS. Here the CDR3 reads CASSDWGQGGWMAFF. The CDR3 bases are TGTGCCAGCTCCGACTGGGGACAGGGAGGTTGGATGGCTTTCTTT.

Points on this clone: Other nucleotide sequences from this sample produce the same CDR3. The chain has TRBV4-1 and TRBJ2-2; D is possibly TRBD1 (5 bases). This CDR3 has 15 residues. Trimming took 1 base from V and 7 from J, leaving 13 bases between them. CDR1 MGHRA and CDR2 YSYEKL come from the germline V gene. This CDR3 is CASSQGQSFIGELFF. CDR3 nucleotide sequence: TGCGCCAGCAGCCAAGGACAGTCCTTTATCGGGGAGCTGTTTTTT.

J is TRBJ2-4 and V is TRBV5-1; the D gene is possibly TRBD2 (6 bases). The CDR3 loop spans 14 amino acids. Deletions cut 4 bases from V and 5 bases from J, with 13 bases between. Per the germline V gene, CDR1 is SGHRS and CDR2 is YFSETQ. The CDR3 loop is CASSTTGTQNIQYF. CDR3 nucleotide sequence: TGCGCCAGCAGCACAACCGGGACTCAAAACATTCAGTACTTC.

The chain combines TRBV6-5 with TRBJ1-5; no firm D call. The V gene lost 3 bases and the J gene lost 4 bases, with 10 bases spanning the gap. The CDR3 length is 14 residues. CDR1 MNHEY and CDR2 SVGAGI come from the germline V gene. CDR3 protein: CASSYNQVNQPQHF. CDR3 DNA sequence: TGTGCCAGCAGTTATAATCAGGTTAATCAGCCCCAGCATTTT.

There are many counts of this clone. CDR3 residues: CASSPGVFGKYNSPLHF. DNA for the CDR3: TGTGCCAGCAGCCCGGGGGTATTCGGGAAGTATAATTCACCCCTCCACTTT. The chain recombines TRBV5-4 with TRBJ1-6; D perhaps matches TRBD1 (5 bases). The germline V and J ends were trimmed by 4 bases and 4 bases, with 18 bases remaining between them. Per germline, CDR1 SGHNT and CDR2 YYREEE (reference sequence). The CDR3 runs 17 residues.

The CDR3 loop reads CASRLGQQPLAKNIQYF. CDR3 in DNA: TGTGCCAGCAGACTAGGACAGCAACCACTAGCCAAAAACATTCAGTACTTC. The rearrangement joins TRBV28 to TRBJ2-4; tentative D call: TRBD1 (6 bases). Trimming took off 6 bases at V and 0 bases at J, with 18 bases between the two ends. Germline V lookup: CDR1 MDHEN, CDR2 SYDVKM. This CDR3 comprises 17 residues. Based on the CDR3 plus reference TRBV28 and TRBJ2-4, the full variable domain is DVKVTQSSRYLVKRTGEKVFLECVQDMDHENMFWYRQDPGLGLRLIYFSYDVKMKEKGDIPEGYSVSREKKERFSLILESASTNQTSMYLCASRLGQQPLAKNIQYFGAGTRLSVL.

This sequence joins TRBV6-5 and TRBJ2-3, with 7 bases lining up with TRBD1. Trimming removed 7 bases from V and 2 bases from J; junction bases left unmatched: 6. Looked up from germline, CDR1 is MNHEY and CDR2 is SVGAGI. The CDR3 totals 14 residues. CDR3 bases: TGTGCCAGCATTCCGGGACAGTCCACAGATACGCAGTATTTT. This encodes CASIPGQSTDTQYF.

This chain joins TRBV7-9 and TRBJ1-1, with D unresolved. This CDR3 has 11 residues. V dropped 5 bases and J dropped 6 bases, with 7 bases sitting between them. CDR1 is SEHNR, CDR2 FQNEAQ, per germline (reference sequence). The CDR3 is CASSRRAEAFF. DNA for the CDR3: TGTGCCAGCAGCCGGAGGGCTGAAGCTTTCTTT.

The rearrangement links TRBV19 to TRBJ1-2, with a tentative D call TRBD1 (6 bases). The CDR3 has 14 residues. The V end was cut by 3 bases, the J end by 8 bases, with 16 bases between. The germline V gene has CDR1 LNHDA and CDR2 SQIVND (reference sequence). The CDR3 DNA is TGTGCCAGTAGTATTGGCGGGGGCGAGGGGGGCTACACCTTC. Protein sequence: CASSIGGGEGGYTF. The entire variable domain, with the rest obtained from reference TRBV19 and TRBJ1-2, is as follows: DGGITQSPKYLFRKEGQNVTLSCEQNLNHDAMYWYRQDPGQGLRLIYYSQIVNDFQKGDIAEGYSVSREKKESFPLTVTSAQKNPTAFYLCASSIGGGEGGYTFGSGTRLTVV.

The chain is built from TRBV12-3 or TRBV12-4 and TRBJ2-5; 8 bases align to TRBD1. V was pared by 9 bases and J by 0 bases, with 3 bases of the junction left unmatched. This CDR3 is built from 13 residues. As DNA, the CDR3 is TGTGCCAGTACAGGGGGGAACCAAGAGACCCAGTACTTC. Its protein product is CASTGGNQETQYF.

The chain recombines TRBV4-1 with TRBJ1-3; D might be TRBD1 (5 bases). Germline V gene sequence: CDR1 MGHRA, CDR2 YSYEKL. The CDR3 length is 17 residues. The V end was cut by 1 base, the J end by 3 bases, with 16 bases between. CDR3 in amino acids: CASSQGVGGAVGNTIYF. CDR3 nucleotides: TGCGCCAGCAGCCAAGGTGTGGGTGGGGCAGTTGGAAACACCATATATTTT.